The 10 T cell receptor beta chains presented below share a single source sample, sequenced in a study of shared clonotypes between healthy human individuals. Using immunoSEQ multiplex PCR, the repertoire was profiled, and TCRdb retains in-frame clones only, with some absent. The sample records around 980,000 clones, approximately 80% being singletons. Sequenced sample: memory CD4+ T cells from PBMCs. Indicated subset: CD45RA-negative fraction. The receptors shown here come from a man between 18 and 35 years old in good health. Some clones in this sample may be carry-over from other donors' samples.

The chain uses TRBV5-4 and TRBJ1-1; the D is unclear. Germline V gene sequence: CDR1 SGHNT, CDR2 YYREEE (reference sequence). The CDR3 has 16 amino acids. Trimming cost V 3 bases and J 4 bases, with 19 bases left between them. The CDR3, as DNA: TGTGCCAGCAGCTACCGGGTATGGAGAGTCGTCACTGAAGCTTTCTTT. Translating gives CASSYRVWRVVTEAFF.

This clone was detected once. J is TRBJ2-7 and V is TRBV5-4, with 7 bases lining up with TRBD1. CDR3 length: 15 amino acids. From germline, CDR1 is SGHNT and CDR2 YYREEE (reference sequence). V was clipped by 4 bases and J by 2 bases; unmatched bases: 9. The CDR3 DNA follows: TGTGCCAGCAGCAAGGGGGCGACAGCCACCTACGAGCAGTACTTC. Encoded protein: CASSKGATATYEQYF.

The rearrangement uses TRBV7-2 and TRBJ2-7; tentative D call: TRBD2 (5 bases). This CDR3 region has 15 residues. The germline V gene encodes CDR1 SGHTA and CDR2 FQGNSA. The V end was cut by 1 base, the J end by 2 bases, with 12 bases between. CDR3 sequence: CASSLDVLATYEQYF. The CDR3 nucleotides read TGTGCCAGCAGCTTAGATGTGTTAGCGACCTACGAGCAGTACTTC. Filled out from reference TRBV7-2 and TRBJ2-7, the complete variable domain reads GAGVSQSPSNKVTEKGKDVELRCDPISGHTALYWYRQSLGQGLEFLIYFQGNSAPDKSGLPSDRFSAERTGGSVSTLTIQRTQQEDSAVYLCASSLDVLATYEQYFGPGTRLTVT.

This sequence joins TRBV9 and TRBJ2-7; perhaps TRBD1 as D (6 bases). The germline V gene encodes CDR1 SGDLS and CDR2 YYNGEE. The CDR3 extends over 14 amino acids. V was shortened by 0 bases and J by 3 bases, with 10 bases between the two germline ends. CDR3 sequence: CASSVAPGDYEQYF. DNA for the CDR3: TGTGCCAGCAGCGTAGCGCCAGGGGACTACGAGCAGTACTTC. The whole variable domain, remainder taken from reference TRBV9 and TRBJ2-7, is DSGVTQTPKHLITATGQRVTLRCSPRSGDLSVYWYQQSLDQGLQFLIQYYNGEERAKGNILERFSAQQFPDLHSELNLSSLELGDSALYFCASSVAPGDYEQYFGPGTRLTVT.

The sample holds a few counts of this clone. The chain couples TRBV5-4 to TRBJ2-3; 9 bases line up with TRBD2. The CDR3 runs to 15 residues. CDR1 and CDR2 from the germline V gene are SGHNT and YYREEE (reference sequence). V gave up 1 base and J gave up 1 base; unmatched junction bases: 1. CDR3 coding DNA: TGTGCCAGCAGCTTGTGGACTAGCGGCACAGATACGCAGTATTTT. As protein: CASSLWTSGTDTQYF.

CDR3 region: CASSGIEAFF. The CDR3 nucleotides are TGTGCCAGCAGTGGAATAGAAGCTTTCTTT. The chain carries TRBV6-6 and TRBJ1-1; no clear D. The germline V and J ends were trimmed by 5 bases and 8 bases, with 6 bases remaining between them. The CDR3 is 10 residues long. Germline CDR1 MNHNY, CDR2 SVGAGI (reference sequence).

This clone was seen a few times. With a much larger clone just one base away, this may be a read error. This chain joins TRBV30 and TRBJ2-1; 11 bases align to TRBD2. Germline loops: CDR1 GTSNPN, CDR2 SVGIG (reference sequence). This CDR3 is built from 17 residues. The CDR3 loop is CAWSVSPGGLADNEQLF. The CDR3 nucleotides are TGTGCCTGGAGTGTTTCCCCGGGGGGACTAGCGGACAATGAGCAGCTCTTC.

CDR3: CASSPIIGNTIYF. For the CDR3, the DNA is TGTGCCAGCAGCCCGATAATTGGAAACACCATATATTTT. The V and J genes are TRBV6-1 and TRBJ1-3, with no clear D. Trimming removed 6 bases from V and 3 bases from J, with 9 bases in between. Per germline, CDR1 MNHNS and CDR2 SASEGT. This CDR3 has 13 amino acids.

The gene calls are TRBV5-4 and TRBJ2-6, with D unresolved. CDR3 length: 16 residues. The germline V gene encodes CDR1 SGHNT and CDR2 YYREEE (reference sequence). V lost 3 bases to trimming and J lost 0 bases, with 10 bases between them. The CDR3 reads CASSSGVYSGANVLTF. The CDR3 coding sequence is TGTGCCAGCAGCTCGGGCGTATACTCTGGGGCCAACGTCCTGACTTTC.

The chain is built from TRBV28 and TRBJ2-5, with 8 bases fitting TRBD2. The CDR3 length is 14 residues. The V and J ends lost 6 bases and 0 bases, in that order; junction bases with no gene match: 3. Germline CDR1 is MDHEN and CDR2 is SYDVKM. The CDR3 loop is CASSPLADQETQYF. CDR3 DNA sequence: TGTGCCAGCAGCCCACTAGCGGACCAAGAGACCCAGTACTTC.